These 30 T cell receptor beta chains share one sample of origin, sequenced in a study of naive and memory T cell subsets. General study findings and limits: A few larger clonotypes appeared in naive repertoires, especially CD8, possibly memory cells re-expressing CD45RA.

Two oligonucleotides, mixed equimolar, formed the beta constant-region primer covering TRBC1 and TRBC2. Ligated cDNA was amplified by four rounds of PCR with nested alpha and beta constant-region primers and SP2. MiXCR, applied by TCRdb to the UMI-ligation and nested PCR reads, yields one record per CDR3 protein. The sample holds about 90,000 distinct CDR3 sequences; about 11% are singletons and the top ten take about 0.14%. No antigens are known for them. The sample was naive CD4+ T cells from blood. The receptors stem from a human donor in good health.

A few counts support this clonotype. The gene calls are TRBV7-2 and TRBJ2-7; TRBD1 or TRBD2 may be the D gene (5 bases each). CDR1 and CDR2 (germline): SGHTA, FQGNSA. The V and J ends lost 3 bases and 5 bases respectively, with 11 bases between them. The CDR3 contains 13 residues. DNA of the CDR3: TGTGCCAGCAGCTTGACGGGGACCCACGAGCAGTACTTC. Translation gives CASSLTGTHEQYF.

This clonotype was detected many times. The chain has TRBV5-4 and TRBJ2-7; 9 bases align to TRBD1. The ends lost 0 bases at V and 6 bases at J; junction bases unmatched: 4. From germline, CDR1 is SGHNT and CDR2 YYREEE (reference sequence). CDR3 length equals 14 residues. The chain's CDR3 is CASSLVGTGTEQYF. In DNA, the CDR3 is TGTGCCAGCAGCTTGGTCGGGACAGGGACCGAGCAGTACTTC.

The V and J genes are TRBV29-1 and TRBJ2-1; no clear D gene. CDR3 length equals 15 residues. V lost 7 bases and J 2 bases, leaving 18 bases between the germline ends. CDR1 is SQVTM and CDR2 is ANQGSEA in the germline V gene. CDR3 nucleotides: TGCAGCGCTGGGTGGGTCGGTAGGCCCTACAATGAGCAGTTCTTC. Protein sequence: CSAGWVGRPYNEQFF.

The V gene is TRBV9, the J gene TRBJ1-1, with D uncertain. The germline gives CDR1 SGDLS, CDR2 YYNGEE. CDR3 size: 17 residues. The germline V and J ends were trimmed by 4 bases and 5 bases, with 24 bases remaining between them. The CDR3 DNA follows: TGTGCCAGCAGCTTCTTAACCCCCGGGGTAAGAGGAACTGAAGCTTTCTTT. Amino acids: CASSFLTPGVRGTEAFF. The full variable domain, completed using reference TRBV9 and TRBJ1-1, is DSGVTQTPKHLITATGQRVTLRCSPRSGDLSVYWYQQSLDQGLQFLIQYYNGEERAKGNILERFSAQQFPDLHSELNLSSLELGDSALYFCASSFLTPGVRGTEAFFGQGTRLTVV.

The chain is built from TRBV12-3 or TRBV12-4 and TRBJ1-6; 9 nucleotides line up with TRBD1. The CDR3 runs 14 residues. V gave up 6 bases and J gave up 9 bases; unmatched junction bases: 6. CDR3 nucleotides: TGTGCCAGCAGACGGACAGGGGATGGTTCACCCCTCCACTTT. Translation gives CASRRTGDGSPLHF.

This clonotype came up a few times. The chain joins TRBV12-3 or TRBV12-4 to TRBJ1-5; D is unclear. The CDR3 has 15 amino acids. Trimming stripped 6 bases from V and 0 bases from J, with 12 bases between. The CDR3 DNA is TGTGCCAGCAGCAGGATCAGTTATAGCAATCAGCCCCAGCATTTT. Its translation is CASSRISYSNQPQHF.

V and J are TRBV29-1 and TRBJ2-3; 7 bases line up with TRBD2. This CDR3 comprises 13 residues. CDR1 is SQVTM, CDR2 ANQGSEA, per germline. After removal of 3 bases from V and 4 bases from J, the junction contained 4 bases not matched to a gene. For the CDR3, the DNA is TGCAGCGTTGAGGGAGGGCCCGCAGATACGCAGTATTTT. Protein sequence: CSVEGGPADTQYF.

The chain couples TRBV27 to TRBJ2-1, with a weak D call TRBD1 (6 bases). CDR1 and CDR2 (germline): MNHEY, SMNVEV (reference sequence). Trimming left V 2 bases short and J 4 bases short, with 12 bases between. The CDR3 runs 15 residues. The CDR3 region is CASSLGGQTYNEQFF. CDR3 DNA sequence: TGTGCCAGCAGTTTAGGCGGACAGACTTACAATGAGCAGTTCTTC.

This clonotype was observed a few times. The gene calls are TRBV6-5 and TRBJ1-1, with a tentative D call TRBD1 (5 bases). V was cut by 6 bases and J by 0 bases, with 11 bases left in between. The CDR3 loop spans 14 amino acids. CDR1 MNHEY and CDR2 SVGAGI come from the germline V gene. CDR3 DNA: TGTGCCAGCAGCCGAGACAGCCTGAACACTGAAGCTTTCTTT. This encodes CASSRDSLNTEAFF.

The CDR3 here is CSASDRGGPHGRPQHF. CDR3 nucleotides: TGCAGTGCGAGTGACAGGGGAGGCCCCCATGGGAGGCCCCAGCATTTT. The rearrangement uses TRBV20-1 and TRBJ1-5, with TRBD1 matching 8 bases. The CDR3 runs 16 residues. Germline trimming cut 6 bases from V and 9 bases from J; bases unmatched to any gene: 19. Per the germline V gene, CDR1 is DFQATT and CDR2 is SNEGSKA (reference sequence).

The chain joins TRBV7-9 to TRBJ1-1; 9 bases are a match to TRBD1. V was pared by 4 bases and J by 5 bases, with 11 bases of the junction left unmatched. The CDR3 runs to 16 residues. The V gene's germline CDR1 is SEHNR and CDR2 FQNEAQ (reference sequence). CDR3 nucleotide sequence: TGTGCCAGCAGCTCCGGGGCCGGGACAGGGAATACTGAAGCTTTCTTT. Amino acid sequence: CASSSGAGTGNTEAFF.

This clonotype has at least ten counts. The chain carries TRBV27 and TRBJ2-3, with 10 bases identical to TRBD2. J lost 6 bases, V lost 1 base, and 10 bases had no gene match. The CDR3 has 17 residues. Germline V lookup: CDR1 MNHEY, CDR2 SMNVEV (reference sequence). CDR3 nucleotide sequence: TGTGCCAGCAGTTTATGGCCTAGCGGGAGAGGGCTGGATACGCAGTATTTT. It is translated as CASSLWPSGRGLDTQYF.

For this clonotype: The junction and the germline gene differ at one end; a read error may be behind it. The chain joins TRBV5-6 to TRBJ1-5; possible D gene TRBD1, 6 bases. The germline V gene has CDR1 SGHDT and CDR2 YYEEEE. The CDR3 is 13 residues long. The CDR3 DNA reads as TGTGCCAGCAGCCAAACAGGGAATCGGCCCCAGCATTTT. It translates to CASSQTGNRPQHF.

Many counts were recorded for this clonotype. The rearrangement uses TRBV12-3 or TRBV12-4 and TRBJ2-2; D remains ambiguous. Trimming removed 5 bases at V and 6 bases at J, with 7 bases between. This CDR3 is 12 amino acids long. The CDR3 is CASSRWAGELFF. Written as DNA, the CDR3 is TGTGCCAGCAGTCGGTGGGCCGGGGAGCTGTTTTTT.

In its sample, this clonotype was seen a few times. The chain recombines TRBV14 with TRBJ2-3; D unclear. V dropped 1 base and J dropped 7 bases, with 9 bases sitting between them. The CDR3 contains 13 residues. Per germline, CDR1 SGHDN and CDR2 FVKESK. CDR3 coding DNA: TGTGCCAGCAGCCAAGGTCGGATAAATACGCAGTATTTT. This gives the protein CASSQGRINTQYF.

J is TRBJ1-1 and V is TRBV6-2 or TRBV6-3; the D is unclear. V was shortened by 0 bases and J by 1 base, with 9 bases between the two germline ends. The germline gives CDR1 MNHEY, CDR2 SVGEGT. This CDR3 is built from 15 residues. The CDR3 bases are TGTGCCAGCAGTTACTCCCCCATCAAGAACACTGAAGCTTTCTTT. Translated: CASSYSPIKNTEAFF.

The chain carries TRBV12-3 or TRBV12-4 and TRBJ2-1; the D gene is possibly TRBD1 (6 bases). This CDR3 is built from 13 residues. V lost 5 bases, J lost 7 bases, and 12 bases lay in between. CDR3 in amino acids: CASSGTRGNEQFF. CDR3 DNA sequence: TGTGCCAGCAGTGGGACAAGGGGTAATGAGCAGTTCTTC.

This clonotype was detected ten times or more. The chain employs TRBV7-2 and TRBJ2-7; 9 bases fit TRBD1. Germline V gives CDR1 SGHTA, CDR2 FQGNSA. V was clipped by 9 bases and J by 2 bases; unmatched bases: 5. This CDR3 region has 13 residues. The CDR3 region has the DNA TGTGCCAGTGGACAGGGGAAACCCTACGAGCAGTACTTC. It specifies CASGQGKPYEQYF.

The rearrangement uses TRBV29-1 and TRBJ1-1; D not certain. V was cut by 2 bases and J by 5 bases, with 21 bases left in between. The length of the CDR3 is 16 residues. Germline V gene sequence: CDR1 SQVTM, CDR2 ANQGSEA. Here the CDR3 reads CSVERGLVRARTEAFF. The DNA for the CDR3 is TGCAGCGTTGAAAGAGGACTAGTCCGAGCCCGGACTGAAGCTTTCTTT.

This clonotype was observed at least ten times. This sequence joins TRBV28 and TRBJ2-3; no firm D call. The CDR3 is made up of 12 amino acids. Germline V lookup: CDR1 MDHEN, CDR2 SYDVKM. The V and J ends lost 6 bases and 1 base respectively, with 5 bases between them. The CDR3 here is CASSRGTDTQYF. The CDR3 DNA reads TGTGCCAGCAGCCGTGGCACAGATACGCAGTATTTT. Full variable domain (rest looked up from reference TRBV28 and TRBJ2-3): DVKVTQSSRYLVKRTGEKVFLECVQDMDHENMFWYRQDPGLGLRLIYFSYDVKMKEKGDIPEGYSVSREKKERFSLILESASTNQTSMYLCASSRGTDTQYFGPGTRLTVL.

The chain uses TRBV3-1 and TRBJ2-7, with 10 bases lining up with TRBD2. The J segment lost 3 bases and the V segment lost 2 bases, leaving 4 bases of the junction unmatched. Germline loops: CDR1 LGHDT, CDR2 YNNKEL (reference sequence). The CDR3 sequence is 15 residues long. The CDR3 DNA sequence: TGTGCCAGCAGCCAAACTAGCGGGGATTACTACGAGCAGTACTTC. Amino acids: CASSQTSGDYYEQYF.

This clonotype was recorded many times. The chain links TRBV7-9 to TRBJ2-1; TRBD2 is a possible D gene (5 bases). Germline CDR1 is SEHNR and CDR2 is FQNEAQ (reference sequence). V was clipped by 0 bases and J by 6 bases, with 9 bases between them. CDR3 length equals 14 residues. The CDR3 DNA sequence: TGTGCCAGCAGCTTAGCGCTCGGGGTCAATGAGCAGTTCTTC. Translated: CASSLALGVNEQFF.

J is TRBJ1-1 and V is TRBV5-1, with D maybe TRBD1 (5 bases). The CDR3 runs to 13 residues. V was cut by 4 bases and J by 3 bases, with 10 bases left in between. CDR1 and CDR2 (germline): SGHRS, YFSETQ. The CDR3 nucleotides read TGCGCCAGCAGCCCGGGACGCGACACTGAAGCTTTCTTT. This codes for CASSPGRDTEAFF.

This chain's CDR3 is CASSLTWDSSYEQYF. The DNA for the CDR3 is TGTGCCAGCAGCCTTACGTGGGACTCCTCCTACGAGCAGTACTTC. The rearrangement uses TRBV3-1 and TRBJ2-7; D is possibly TRBD2 (6 bases). The V end was cut by 4 bases, the J end by 0 bases, with 13 bases between. CDR1 is LGHDT and CDR2 is YNNKEL in the germline V gene (reference sequence). This CDR3 is built from 15 residues.

This clonotype has more than one count but fewer than ten. The chain links TRBV28 to TRBJ2-1, with 8 positions matching TRBD1. V gave up 5 bases and J gave up 1 base; unmatched junction bases: 7. Germline V gene data show CDR1 as MDHEN and CDR2 as SYDVKM. CDR3 length equals 16 residues. The chain's CDR3 is CASSSPGGTSYNEQFF. The CDR3 nucleotides are TGTGCCAGCAGTAGCCCAGGGGGCACGTCCTACAATGAGCAGTTCTTC.

The chain is built from TRBV12-3 or TRBV12-4 and TRBJ1-3; possibly TRBD1 for D (5 bases). The CDR3 extends over 13 amino acids. The V end was cut by 8 bases, the J end by 2 bases, with 10 bases between. The CDR3 is CASGRGPGNTIYF. Here the CDR3 DNA reads TGTGCCAGCGGGAGGGGTCCTGGAAACACCATATATTTT.

This clonotype was counted many times. The chain couples TRBV19 to TRBJ2-1; D is possibly TRBD2 (5 bases). This CDR3 is 18 amino acids long. Germline-derived CDR1 and CDR2 are LNHDA and SQIVND (reference sequence). V was pared by 4 bases and J by 0 bases, with 19 bases between. The CDR3 region has the DNA TGTGCCAGTAGTAGATGGCCGCCAAACGCGGGCTCCTACAATGAGCAGTTCTTC. This encodes CASSRWPPNAGSYNEQFF.

This clonotype was seen repeatedly, ten times or more. As DNA, the CDR3 is TGTGCCACAACGGAACCGACTAGCACAGATACGCAGTATTTT. Its protein is CATTEPTSTDTQYF. The rearrangement uses TRBV5-4 and TRBJ2-3; unclear D gene. Germline CDR1 and CDR2: SGHNT and YYREEE (reference sequence). The CDR3 loop spans 14 amino acids. V shed 9 bases and J shed 0 bases, with 14 bases lying between them.

The V and J genes are TRBV5-1 and TRBJ1-6, with 7 bases fitting TRBD1. Unmatched junction bases numbered 10, after V lost 4 bases and J lost 12 bases. Germline CDR1 reads SGHRS; CDR2 reads YFSETQ. CDR3 length: 14 residues. The DNA of the CDR3 is TGCGCCAGCAGCAAGGGGACAGATACTAAACCCCTCCACTTT. Its protein product is CASSKGTDTKPLHF. Combining the CDR3 with reference TRBV5-1 and TRBJ1-6 gives the whole variable domain KAGVTQTPRYLIKTRGQQVTLSCSPISGHRSVSWYQQTPGQGLQFLFEYFSETQRNKGNFPGRFSGRQFSNSRSEMNVSTLELGDSALYLCASSKGTDTKPLHFGNGTRLTVT.

This chain links TRBV27 with TRBJ2-7; D is perhaps TRBD2 (6 bases). The V gene's germline CDR1 is MNHEY and CDR2 SMNVEV (reference sequence). Between the trimmed V and J ends, which lost 5 bases and 2 bases, there was a span of 13 bases. The CDR3 is made up of 14 amino acids. The CDR3: CASSLTRGTYEQYF. CDR3 nucleotides: TGTGCCAGCAGTCTCACGCGGGGAACCTACGAGCAGTACTTC.